The clone carrying this T cell receptor (beta chain) was observed a handful of times. Its target is unknown. This sample is drawn from a study of human T cells and chemical hapten exposure. Study-wide results and caveats: No shift was seen in TCRs above 1 in 1000 frequency with DPC sensitization. Expanded TCRs showed more large CDR3 clusters than pre-sensitization or healthy control sets.

V dropped 2 bases and J dropped 4 bases, with 9 bases sitting between them. Looked up from germline, CDR1 is DFQATT and CDR2 is SNEGSKA (reference sequence). There are 13 residues in the CDR3. The time point here: patch test 1, 2 weeks after DPC sensitization. Treatment reported: therapeutic diphenylcyclopropenone sensitization with weekly scalp DPC. The total RNA was obtained from whole blood that was not fractionated. Via MiXCR, TCRdb re-called the RACE reads, giving one row per CDR3 protein. The sample records some 180,000 distinct CDR3 sequences, around 24% being singletons. J is TRBJ2-1 and V is TRBV20-1, with D hard to call. Material: whole blood, obtained in connection with sensitization to the hapten diphenylcyclopropenone (DPC). The sequence was obtained from a woman aged 50 to 65 with alopecia areata. Some clones in this sample may be carry-over from other donors' samples. The CDR3 region is CSARPDSYNEQFF. CDR3 DNA: TGCAGTGCTAGACCAGACTCTTACAATGAGCAGTTCTTC.